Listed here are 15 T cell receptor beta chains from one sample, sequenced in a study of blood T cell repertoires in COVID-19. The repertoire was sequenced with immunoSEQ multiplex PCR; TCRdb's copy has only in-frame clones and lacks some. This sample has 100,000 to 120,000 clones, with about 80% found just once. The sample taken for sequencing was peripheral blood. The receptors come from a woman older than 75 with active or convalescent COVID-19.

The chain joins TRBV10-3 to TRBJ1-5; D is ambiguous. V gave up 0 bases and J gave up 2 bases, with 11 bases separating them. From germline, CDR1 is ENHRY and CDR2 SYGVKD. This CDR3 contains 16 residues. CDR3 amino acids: CAISESLIDGNQPQHF. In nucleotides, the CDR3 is TGTGCCATCAGTGAGTCTTTGATAGATGGCAATCAGCCCCAGCATTTT.

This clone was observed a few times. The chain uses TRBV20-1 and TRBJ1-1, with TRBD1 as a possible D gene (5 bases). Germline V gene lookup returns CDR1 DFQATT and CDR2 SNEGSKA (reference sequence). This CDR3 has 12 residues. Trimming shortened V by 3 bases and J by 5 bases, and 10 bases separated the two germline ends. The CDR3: CSASRGRTEAFF. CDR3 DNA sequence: TGCAGTGCTAGTAGGGGTAGAACTGAAGCTTTCTTT.

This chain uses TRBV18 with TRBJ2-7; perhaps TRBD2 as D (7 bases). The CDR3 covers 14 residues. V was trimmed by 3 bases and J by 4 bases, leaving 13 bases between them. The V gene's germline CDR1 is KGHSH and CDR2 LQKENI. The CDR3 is CASSPGGARYEQYF. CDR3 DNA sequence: TGTGCCAGCTCACCGGGGGGGGCGCGGTACGAGCAGTACTTC.

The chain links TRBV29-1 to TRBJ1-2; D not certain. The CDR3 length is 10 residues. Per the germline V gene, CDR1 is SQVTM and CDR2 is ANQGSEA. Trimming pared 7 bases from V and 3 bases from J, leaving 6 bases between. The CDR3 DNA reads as TGCAGCGCTGGAGACTATGGCTACACCTTC. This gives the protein CSAGDYGYTF.

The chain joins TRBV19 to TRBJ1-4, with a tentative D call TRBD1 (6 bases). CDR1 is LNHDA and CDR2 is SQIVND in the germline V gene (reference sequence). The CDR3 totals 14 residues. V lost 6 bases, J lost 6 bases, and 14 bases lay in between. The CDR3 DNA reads TGTGCCAGTAGCAGGGCAGGGGTAGATGAAAAACTGTTTTTT. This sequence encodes CASSRAGVDEKLFF.

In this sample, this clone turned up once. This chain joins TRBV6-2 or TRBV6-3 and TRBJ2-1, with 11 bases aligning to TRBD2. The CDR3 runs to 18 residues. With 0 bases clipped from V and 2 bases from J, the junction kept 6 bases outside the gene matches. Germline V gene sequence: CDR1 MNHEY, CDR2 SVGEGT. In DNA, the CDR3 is TGTGCCAGCAGTTACTCCGGACTAGCGGGTCATACCTACAATGAGCAGTTCTTC. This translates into CASSYSGLAGHTYNEQFF.

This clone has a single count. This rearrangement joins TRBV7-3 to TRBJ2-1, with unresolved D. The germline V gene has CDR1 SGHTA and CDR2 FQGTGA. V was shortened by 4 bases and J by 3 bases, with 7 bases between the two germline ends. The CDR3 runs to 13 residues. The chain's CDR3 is CASSSDNYNEQFF. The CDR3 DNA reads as TGTGCCAGCAGCTCTGACAACTACAATGAGCAGTTCTTC.

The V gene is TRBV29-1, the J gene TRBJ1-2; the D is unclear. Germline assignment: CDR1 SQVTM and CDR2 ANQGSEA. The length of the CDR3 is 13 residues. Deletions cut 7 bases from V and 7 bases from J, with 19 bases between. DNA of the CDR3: TGCAGCGCCCTAAGACAATCCCCTCTTGGCTACACCTTC. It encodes CSALRQSPLGYTF.

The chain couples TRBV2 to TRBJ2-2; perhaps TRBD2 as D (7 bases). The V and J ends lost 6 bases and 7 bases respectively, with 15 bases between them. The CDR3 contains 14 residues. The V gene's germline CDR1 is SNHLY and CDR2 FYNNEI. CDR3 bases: TGTGCCAGCAGGGGGGGGTGGGACATCGGGGAGCTGTTTTTT. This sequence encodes CASRGGWDIGELFF.

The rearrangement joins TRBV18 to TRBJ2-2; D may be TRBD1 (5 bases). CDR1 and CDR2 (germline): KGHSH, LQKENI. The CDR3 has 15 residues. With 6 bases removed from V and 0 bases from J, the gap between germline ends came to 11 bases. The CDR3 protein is CASSSQTANTGELFF. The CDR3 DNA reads TGTGCCAGCTCCTCCCAGACAGCGAACACCGGGGAGCTGTTTTTT.

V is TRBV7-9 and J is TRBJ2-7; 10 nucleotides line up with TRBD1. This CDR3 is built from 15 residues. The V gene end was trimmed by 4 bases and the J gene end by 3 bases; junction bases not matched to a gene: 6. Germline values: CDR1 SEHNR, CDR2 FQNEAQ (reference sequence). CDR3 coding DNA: TGTGCCAGCAGCTCGCGACAGGGGGCGGTCTACGAGCAGTACTTC. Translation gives CASSSRQGAVYEQYF.

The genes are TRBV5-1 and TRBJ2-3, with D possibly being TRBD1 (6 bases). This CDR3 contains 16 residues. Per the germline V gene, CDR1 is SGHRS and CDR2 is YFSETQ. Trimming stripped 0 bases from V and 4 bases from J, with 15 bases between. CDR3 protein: CASSLGGAGAPDTQYF. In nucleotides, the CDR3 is TGCGCCAGCAGCTTGGGAGGGGCAGGGGCCCCAGATACGCAGTATTTT.

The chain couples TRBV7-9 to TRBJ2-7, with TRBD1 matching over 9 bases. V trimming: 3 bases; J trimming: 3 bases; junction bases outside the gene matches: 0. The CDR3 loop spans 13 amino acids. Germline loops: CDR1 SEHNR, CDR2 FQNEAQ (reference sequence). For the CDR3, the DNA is TGTGCCAGCAGCTTGACAGGGGGCTACGAGCAGTACTTC. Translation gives CASSLTGGYEQYF.

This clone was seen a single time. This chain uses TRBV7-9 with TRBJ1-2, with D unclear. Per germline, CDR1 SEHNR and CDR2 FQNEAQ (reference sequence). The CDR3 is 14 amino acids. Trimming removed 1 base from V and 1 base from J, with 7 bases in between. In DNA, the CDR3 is TGTGCCAGCAGCTTAGTGGCCAGTAACTATGGCTACACCTTC. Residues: CASSLVASNYGYTF.

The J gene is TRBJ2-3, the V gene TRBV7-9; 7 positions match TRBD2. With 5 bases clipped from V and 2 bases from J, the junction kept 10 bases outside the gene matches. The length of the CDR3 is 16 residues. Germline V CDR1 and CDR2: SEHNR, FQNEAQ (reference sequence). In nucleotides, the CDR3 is TGTGCCAGCAGCCCCTGGAGTAGCGGGTTCACAGATACGCAGTATTTT. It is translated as CASSPWSSGFTDTQYF.